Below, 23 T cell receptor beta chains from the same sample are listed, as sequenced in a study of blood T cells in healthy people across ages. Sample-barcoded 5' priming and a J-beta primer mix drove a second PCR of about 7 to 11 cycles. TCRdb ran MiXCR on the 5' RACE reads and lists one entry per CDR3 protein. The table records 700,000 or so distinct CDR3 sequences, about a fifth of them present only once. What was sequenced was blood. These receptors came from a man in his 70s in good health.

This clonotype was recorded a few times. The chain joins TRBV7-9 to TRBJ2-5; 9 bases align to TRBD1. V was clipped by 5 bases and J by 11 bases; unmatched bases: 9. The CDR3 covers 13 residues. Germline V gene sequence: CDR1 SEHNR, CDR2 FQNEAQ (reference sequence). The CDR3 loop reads CASSPQGAQEQYF. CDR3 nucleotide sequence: TGTGCCAGCAGCCCACAGGGGGCCCAAGAGCAGTACTTC.

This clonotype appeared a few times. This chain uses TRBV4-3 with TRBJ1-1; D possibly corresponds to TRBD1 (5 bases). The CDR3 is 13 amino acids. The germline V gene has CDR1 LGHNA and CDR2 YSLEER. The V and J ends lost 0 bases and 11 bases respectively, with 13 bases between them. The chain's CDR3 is CASSQDSGLLAFF. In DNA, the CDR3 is TGCGCCAGCAGCCAAGACTCGGGGCTGCTGGCTTTCTTT.

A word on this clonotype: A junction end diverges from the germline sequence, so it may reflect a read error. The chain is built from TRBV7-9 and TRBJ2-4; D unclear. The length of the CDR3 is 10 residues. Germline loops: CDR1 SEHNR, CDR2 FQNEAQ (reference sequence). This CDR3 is CASSLGDPNF. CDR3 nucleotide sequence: TGTGCCAGCAGCTTAGGTGACCCTAACTTC.

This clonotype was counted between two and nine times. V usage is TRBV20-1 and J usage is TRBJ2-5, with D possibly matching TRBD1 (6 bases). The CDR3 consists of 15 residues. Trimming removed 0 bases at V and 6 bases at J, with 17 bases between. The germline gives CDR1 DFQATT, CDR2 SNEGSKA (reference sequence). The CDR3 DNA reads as TGCAGTGCTAGAGATCTTGTGGGGGCTGGGAAGACCCAGTACTTC. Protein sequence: CSARDLVGAGKTQYF.

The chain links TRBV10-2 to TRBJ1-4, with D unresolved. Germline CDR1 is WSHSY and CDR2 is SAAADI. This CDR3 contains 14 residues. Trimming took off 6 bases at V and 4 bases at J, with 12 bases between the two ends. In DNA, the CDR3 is TGCGCCAGCAGGGACGGAGTAAATAATGAAAAACTGTTTTTT. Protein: CASRDGVNNEKLFF.

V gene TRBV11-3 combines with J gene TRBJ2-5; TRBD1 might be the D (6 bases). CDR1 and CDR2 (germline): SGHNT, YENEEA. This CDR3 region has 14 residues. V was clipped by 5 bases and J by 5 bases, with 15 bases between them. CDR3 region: CASSLIRGRETQYF. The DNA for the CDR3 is TGTGCCAGCAGCCTTATCAGGGGCCGCGAGACCCAGTACTTC.

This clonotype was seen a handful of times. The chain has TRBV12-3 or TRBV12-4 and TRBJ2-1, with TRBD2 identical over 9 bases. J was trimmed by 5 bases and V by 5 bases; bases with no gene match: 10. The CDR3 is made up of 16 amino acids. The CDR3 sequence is CASSPIRLADNNEQFF. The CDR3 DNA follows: TGTGCCAGCAGTCCCATCCGACTAGCGGATAACAATGAGCAGTTCTTC.

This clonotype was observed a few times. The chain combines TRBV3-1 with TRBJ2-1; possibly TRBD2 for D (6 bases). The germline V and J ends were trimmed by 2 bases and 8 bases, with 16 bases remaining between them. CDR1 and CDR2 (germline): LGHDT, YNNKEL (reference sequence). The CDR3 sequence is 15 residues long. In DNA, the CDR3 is TGTGCCAGCAGCCAAAACCCCTGGGACTTCTATGAGCAGTTCTTC. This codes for CASSQNPWDFYEQFF.

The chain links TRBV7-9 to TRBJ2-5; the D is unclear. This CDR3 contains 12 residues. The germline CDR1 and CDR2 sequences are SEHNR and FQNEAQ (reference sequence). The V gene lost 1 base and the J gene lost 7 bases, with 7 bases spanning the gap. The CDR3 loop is CASSLERGTQYF. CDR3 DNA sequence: TGTGCCAGCAGCTTAGAGAGAGGGACCCAGTACTTC.

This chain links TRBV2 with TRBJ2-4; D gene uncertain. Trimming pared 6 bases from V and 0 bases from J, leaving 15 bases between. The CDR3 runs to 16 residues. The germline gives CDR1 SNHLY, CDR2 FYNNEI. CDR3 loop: CASSQPPVLAKNIQYF. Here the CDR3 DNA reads TGTGCCAGCAGCCAACCCCCCGTTCTAGCCAAAAACATTCAGTACTTC.

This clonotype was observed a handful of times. The CDR3 sequence is CATSNLNEQFF. The DNA of the CDR3 is TGTGCCACCAGCAATTTAAATGAGCAGTTCTTC. V gene TRBV24-1 combines with J gene TRBJ2-5; no reliable D call. The J call may be mistaken, given a closer DNA end match to TRBJ2-1. CDR3 size: 11 residues. Per germline, CDR1 KGHDR and CDR2 SFDVKD.

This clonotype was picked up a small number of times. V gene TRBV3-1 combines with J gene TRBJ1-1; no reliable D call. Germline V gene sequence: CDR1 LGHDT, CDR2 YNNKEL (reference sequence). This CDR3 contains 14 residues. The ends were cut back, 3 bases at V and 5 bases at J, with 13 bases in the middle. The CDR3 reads CASSQLEGFTEAFF. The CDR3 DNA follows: TGTGCCAGCAGCCAGTTAGAAGGATTTACTGAAGCTTTCTTT. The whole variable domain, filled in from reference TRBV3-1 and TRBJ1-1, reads DTAVSQTPKYLVTQMGNDKSIKCEQNLGHDTMYWYKQDSKKFLKIMFSYNNKELIINETVPNRFSPKSPDKAHLNLHINSLELGDSAVYFCASSQLEGFTEAFFGQGTRLTVV.

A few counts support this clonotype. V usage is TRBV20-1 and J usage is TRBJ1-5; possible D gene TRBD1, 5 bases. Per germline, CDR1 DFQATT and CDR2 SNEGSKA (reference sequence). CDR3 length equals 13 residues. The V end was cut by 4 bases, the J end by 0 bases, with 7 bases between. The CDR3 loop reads CSANGGSNQPQHF. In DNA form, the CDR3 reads TGCAGTGCTAATGGGGGTAGCAATCAGCCCCAGCATTTT.

The CDR3 here is CASSSGSLATNEKLFF. CDR3 nucleotide sequence: TGCGCCAGCAGCTCTGGGTCTCTTGCAACTAATGAAAAACTGTTTTTT. The V and J genes are TRBV5-1 and TRBJ1-4; D is unclear. Trimming took off 3 bases at V and 0 bases at J, with 12 bases between the two ends. The CDR3 sequence is 16 residues long. Germline lookup yields CDR1 SGHRS and CDR2 YFSETQ.

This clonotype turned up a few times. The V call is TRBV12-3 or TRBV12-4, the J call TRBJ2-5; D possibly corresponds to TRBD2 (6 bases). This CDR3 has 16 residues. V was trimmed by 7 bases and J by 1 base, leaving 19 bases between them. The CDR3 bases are TGTGCCAGCAACAAGGGACCAGCGGGTCCCCAAGAGACCCAGTACTTC. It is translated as CASNKGPAGPQETQYF.

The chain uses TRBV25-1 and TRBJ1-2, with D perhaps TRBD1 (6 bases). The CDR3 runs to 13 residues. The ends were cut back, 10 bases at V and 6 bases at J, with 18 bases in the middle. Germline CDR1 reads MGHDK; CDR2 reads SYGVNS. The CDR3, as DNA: TGTGCCACCCCCTCCACAGGGTTTGATGGCTACACCTTC. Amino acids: CATPSTGFDGYTF.

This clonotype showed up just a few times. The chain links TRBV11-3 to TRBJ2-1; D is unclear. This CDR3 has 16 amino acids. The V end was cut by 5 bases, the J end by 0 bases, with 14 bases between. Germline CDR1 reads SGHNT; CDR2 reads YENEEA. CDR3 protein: CASSPQDGRSYNEQFF. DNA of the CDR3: TGTGCCAGCAGCCCCCAGGACGGACGCTCCTACAATGAGCAGTTCTTC.

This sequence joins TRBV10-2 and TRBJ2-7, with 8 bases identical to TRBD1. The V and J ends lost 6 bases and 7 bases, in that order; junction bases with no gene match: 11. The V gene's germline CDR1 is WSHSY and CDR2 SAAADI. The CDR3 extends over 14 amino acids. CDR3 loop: CASREGRGLKEQYF. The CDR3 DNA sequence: TGCGCCAGCAGGGAAGGCAGGGGGCTAAAGGAGCAGTACTTC.

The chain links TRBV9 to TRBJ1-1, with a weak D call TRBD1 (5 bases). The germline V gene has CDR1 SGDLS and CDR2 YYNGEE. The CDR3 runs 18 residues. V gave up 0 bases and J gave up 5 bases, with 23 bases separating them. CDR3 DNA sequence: TGTGCCAGCAGCGTAGCTGCAGTTCCAAAGGCAGGGCGGACTGAAGCTTTCTTT. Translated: CASSVAAVPKAGRTEAFF. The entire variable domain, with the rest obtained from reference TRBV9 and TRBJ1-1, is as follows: DSGVTQTPKHLITATGQRVTLRCSPRSGDLSVYWYQQSLDQGLQFLIQYYNGEERAKGNILERFSAQQFPDLHSELNLSSLELGDSALYFCASSVAAVPKAGRTEAFFGQGTRLTVV.

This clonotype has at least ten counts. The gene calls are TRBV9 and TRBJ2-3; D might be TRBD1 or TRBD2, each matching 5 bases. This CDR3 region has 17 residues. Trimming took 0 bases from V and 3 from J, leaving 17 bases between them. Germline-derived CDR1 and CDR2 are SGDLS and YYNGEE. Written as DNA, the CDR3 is TGTGCCAGCAGCGTAGAGAGCGGCAGGGCCATTACAGATACGCAGTATTTT. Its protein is CASSVESGRAITDTQYF.

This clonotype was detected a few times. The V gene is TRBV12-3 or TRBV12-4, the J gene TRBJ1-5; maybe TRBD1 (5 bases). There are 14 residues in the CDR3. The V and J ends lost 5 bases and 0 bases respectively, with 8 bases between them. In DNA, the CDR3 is TGTGCCAGCAGTACTAGGGGTAGCAATCAGCCCCAGCATTTT. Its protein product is CASSTRGSNQPQHF.

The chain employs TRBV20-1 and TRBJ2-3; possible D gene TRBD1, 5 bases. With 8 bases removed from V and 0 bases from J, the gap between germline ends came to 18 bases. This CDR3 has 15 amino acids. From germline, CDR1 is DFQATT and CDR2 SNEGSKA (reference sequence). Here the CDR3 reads CSHPNRAGSTDTQYF. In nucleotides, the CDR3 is TGCAGTCATCCCAACCGAGCAGGGAGCACAGATACGCAGTATTTT.

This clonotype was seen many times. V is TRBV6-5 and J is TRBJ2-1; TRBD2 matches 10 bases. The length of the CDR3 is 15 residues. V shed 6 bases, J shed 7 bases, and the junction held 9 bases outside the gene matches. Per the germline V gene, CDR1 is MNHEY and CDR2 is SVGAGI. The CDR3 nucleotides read TGTGCCAGCAGGTTTAGCGGGGGGCCTACAAATGAGCAGTTCTTC. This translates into CASRFSGGPTNEQFF.